Below, 8 T cell receptor beta chains from the same sample are listed, as sequenced in a study of blood T cell repertoires in COVID-19. Produced via immunoSEQ multiplex PCR; TCRdb's table is partial and in-frame only. This table has approximately 220,000 clones, around 82% appearing once. Sequences were obtained from peripheral blood. The receptors come from a woman in her seventies with acute or convalescent COVID-19.

This clone was counted ten times or more. The V call is TRBV10-3, the J call TRBJ2-7; 7 nucleotides align to TRBD2. Germline V lookup: CDR1 ENHRY, CDR2 SYGVKD. The CDR3 sequence is 15 residues long. Trimming took 2 bases from V and 2 from J; bases not matched to a gene: 6. CDR3 in DNA: TGTGCCATCAGTGAGGGGGTAGCGGGCACCTACGAGCAGTACTTC. Its translation: CAISEGVAGTYEQYF.

Only a few counts were recorded for this clone. The rearrangement uses TRBV4-2 and TRBJ1-6; no clear D. Deletions cut 0 bases from V and 8 bases from J, with 5 bases between. The germline V gene encodes CDR1 LGHNA and CDR2 YNFKEQ. The CDR3 consists of 13 residues. The CDR3 nucleotides are TGTGCCAGCAGCCAAGACCGAGATTCACCCCTCCACTTT. Amino acids: CASSQDRDSPLHF.

J is TRBJ1-2 and V is TRBV5-6, with 7 bases matching TRBD1. This CDR3 has 14 residues. Trimming removed 7 bases from V and 3 bases from J; junction bases left unmatched: 9. Germline lookup yields CDR1 SGHDT and CDR2 YYEEEE. Here the CDR3 reads CASEGTGAHYGYTF. CDR3 in DNA: TGTGCCAGCGAGGGTACAGGGGCCCACTATGGCTACACCTTC.

The chain links TRBV24-1 to TRBJ1-5; 8 bases fit TRBD1. V dropped 0 bases and J dropped 5; count of bases not matched to a gene: 8. Germline values: CDR1 KGHDR, CDR2 SFDVKD. The CDR3 is 17 amino acids. The CDR3 DNA reads TGTGCCACCAGTGATTTGACTCACAGGGGGGCTTATCAGCCCCAGCATTTT. Protein sequence: CATSDLTHRGAYQPQHF.

The chain carries TRBV27 and TRBJ2-3, with 14 bases that match TRBD2. The germline V gene has CDR1 MNHEY and CDR2 SMNVEV (reference sequence). Trimming removed 7 bases from V and 0 bases from J; junction bases left unmatched: 9. The CDR3 sequence is 18 residues long. CDR3 sequence (DNA): TGTGCCAGCACCCCTCCCCGACTAGCGGGGGGGAGCACAGATACGCAGTATTTT. It codes for CASTPPRLAGGSTDTQYF.

This clone was counted a single time. The CDR3, as DNA: TGTGCCAGCAGCTGGACAGGGCGATACGAGCAGTACTTC. Residues: CASSWTGRYEQYF. The chain links TRBV6-5 to TRBJ2-7, with TRBD1 matching 8 bases. Germline V gives CDR1 MNHEY, CDR2 SVGAGI. The CDR3 is 13 amino acids. Losses at the gene ends were 6 bases for V and 4 bases for J; bases not matched to a gene: 5.

The chain employs TRBV15 and TRBJ1-4, with D hard to call. V dropped 7 bases and J dropped 4 bases, with 13 bases sitting between them. CDR1 and CDR2 (germline): LNHNV, YYDKDF (reference sequence). The length of the CDR3 is 14 residues. The CDR3 DNA reads TGTGCCACCAACAAGGGAGCCTTTAATGAAAAACTGTTTTTT. Its translation: CATNKGAFNEKLFF.

The chain recombines TRBV19 with TRBJ2-7, with a possible D match to TRBD1 (5 bases). Trimming took 5 bases from V and 4 from J, leaving 9 bases between them. This CDR3 spans 12 amino acids. Per the germline V gene, CDR1 is LNHDA and CDR2 is SQIVND (reference sequence). CDR3 coding DNA: TGTGCCAGTAGTCCAGGGTGGTACGAGCAGTACTTC. Amino acid sequence: CASSPGWYEQYF.